The 3 T cell receptor beta chains in this list originate from one sample, sequenced in a study of neurological immune-mediated disorders. The time point was: longitudinal time-point 3. TCRdb itself ran the 5' RACE reads through MiXCR, one entry per CDR3 protein. The data contain more than 50,000 distinct CDR3 sequences, 7% to 9% of them singletons. The sequencing sample was made of PBMCs. Source of these receptors: a woman aged 40 to 55 in good health.

This clonotype occurred many times. Written as DNA, the CDR3 is TGCAGTGCTAGAGCTGATCGGGGACCGAACACTGAAGCTTTCTTT. Its protein product is CSARADRGPNTEAFF. The chain carries TRBV20-1 and TRBJ1-1; D is possibly TRBD1 (5 bases). CDR1 is DFQATT, CDR2 SNEGSKA, per germline (reference sequence). The CDR3 has 15 amino acids. The V end lost 1 base, the J end lost 1 base, and 13 bases lay between the germline ends.

In its sample, this clonotype was seen many times. The chain carries TRBV14 and TRBJ2-1; D possibly corresponds to TRBD2 (5 bases). The CDR3 has 17 amino acids. Germline CDR1 SGHDN, CDR2 FVKESK. Deletions cut 5 bases from V and 5 bases from J, with 22 bases between. The CDR3, as DNA: TGTGCCAGCAGCTTACTCGGACGGGGTTTGGGTAACAATGAGCAGTTCTTC. Residues: CASSLLGRGLGNNEQFF.

This clonotype was observed at least ten times. This CDR3 is CASSISREEVTEAFF. In nucleotides, the CDR3 is TGTGCCAGTAGTATCAGCAGGGAAGAGGTCACTGAAGCTTTCTTT. The J gene is TRBJ1-1, the V gene TRBV19; D perhaps matches TRBD1 (5 bases). Looked up from germline, CDR1 is LNHDA and CDR2 is SQIVND (reference sequence). Trimming stripped 3 bases from V and 4 bases from J, with 15 bases between. The CDR3 runs 15 residues.